A single sample gave rise to the 14 T cell receptor beta chains below, sequenced in a study of PD-L1 blockade in urothelial cancer. Here immunoSEQ multiplex PCR was the method, and the copy in TCRdb shows in-frame clones only, minus some. The sample shows tens of thousands of clones, 90% of them seen only once. This specimen was PBMCs, taken around atezolizumab (anti-PD-L1) treatment. All receptors come from a man in his 70s with urothelial cancer.

This chain connects TRBV7-2 to TRBJ2-5; D perhaps matches TRBD1 (6 bases). There are 15 residues in the CDR3. V lost 3 bases to trimming and J lost 2 bases, with 13 bases between them. From germline, CDR1 is SGHTA and CDR2 FQGNSA. The CDR3 nucleotides read TGTGCCAGCAGCTTCTCCGGGACATCGCAAGAGACCCAGTACTTC. It encodes CASSFSGTSQETQYF.

The rearrangement uses TRBV2 and TRBJ2-2; 9 nucleotides agree with TRBD2. V dropped 11 bases and J dropped 7; count of bases not matched to a gene: 17. The CDR3 covers 16 residues. Germline lookup yields CDR1 SNHLY and CDR2 FYNNEI. The CDR3 nucleotides are TGTGCCGGCCGTCCGGGACTAGCTTTGGTTGGCGGGGAGCTGTTTTTT. This encodes CAGRPGLALVGGELFF.

CDR3 coding DNA: TGTGCCAGCAGCCTTACAGGGGGAGGCAATCAGCCCCAGCATTTT. This sequence encodes CASSLTGGGNQPQHF. The V gene is TRBV28, the J gene TRBJ1-5; 8 nucleotides line up with TRBD1. The CDR3 extends over 15 amino acids. Germline trimming cut 6 bases from V and 2 bases from J; bases unmatched to any gene: 6. Per the germline V gene, CDR1 is MDHEN and CDR2 is SYDVKM.

This chain links TRBV7-8 with TRBJ2-7, with 12 bases lining up with TRBD1. Germline values: CDR1 SGHVS, CDR2 FQNEAQ. There are 14 residues in the CDR3. V was pared by 3 bases and J by 6 bases, with 3 bases of the junction left unmatched. The CDR3 nucleotides read TGTGCCAGCAGCTTGGGGACAGGGGGCAGCGAGCAGTACTTC. Protein: CASSLGTGGSEQYF.

This chain links TRBV6-1 with TRBJ2-5; 8 positions agree with TRBD1. The trim removed 11 bases at V and 5 bases at J, leaving 7 bases unmatched. Per the germline V gene, CDR1 is MNHNS and CDR2 is SASEGT. The CDR3 loop spans 12 amino acids. The CDR3 sequence: CAGRQGKETQYF. The CDR3 DNA follows: TGTGCCGGAAGACAGGGGAAGGAGACCCAGTACTTC.

The chain employs TRBV6-5 and TRBJ1-2; D might be TRBD1 (5 bases). The CDR3 is 11 amino acids. V gave up 6 bases and J gave up 4 bases, with 6 bases separating them. Germline loops: CDR1 MNHEY, CDR2 SVGAGI. The CDR3 is CASSGGYGYTF. The CDR3 DNA reads as TGTGCCAGCAGCGGGGGCTATGGCTACACCTTC.

This chain joins TRBV19 and TRBJ1-1; possible D gene TRBD1, 6 bases. The CDR3 has 12 residues. Trimming pared 8 bases from V and 1 base from J, leaving 8 bases between. Germline V gives CDR1 LNHDA, CDR2 SQIVND (reference sequence). Here the CDR3 DNA reads TGTGCCAGTTCGGACAGGAACACTGAAGCTTTCTTT. As protein: CASSDRNTEAFF.

This clone was observed once. V usage is TRBV5-6 and J usage is TRBJ2-3, with 13 bases matching TRBD2. Germline CDR1 is SGHDT and CDR2 is YYEEEE. This CDR3 has 16 amino acids. The V gene end was trimmed by 1 base and the J gene end by 6 bases; junction bases not matched to a gene: 5. The CDR3, as DNA: TGTGCCAGCAGCTTGTTACTAGCGGGAGGGCACGATACGCAGTATTTT. The encoded protein is CASSLLLAGGHDTQYF.

This chain's CDR3 is CASSFSGGTDTQYF. The CDR3 nucleotides are TGTGCCAGTAGTTTTAGCGGAGGCACAGATACGCAGTATTTT. The chain is built from TRBV19 and TRBJ2-3; a weak D match, TRBD2 (6 bases). Germline V gene data show CDR1 as LNHDA and CDR2 as SQIVND (reference sequence). The CDR3 extends over 14 amino acids. Trimming took 5 bases from V and 1 from J, leaving 10 bases between them.

This chain links TRBV7-2 with TRBJ1-2, with 7 bases aligning to TRBD1. Trimming at V came to 0 bases and at J to 4 bases, leaving 5 bases not matched to a gene. CDR3 length equals 15 residues. The germline CDR1 and CDR2 sequences are SGHTA and FQGNSA. Written as DNA, the CDR3 is TGTGCCAGCAGCTTAGCCCTGGGACAGACCTATGGCTACACCTTC. This codes for CASSLALGQTYGYTF.

This clone turned up a few times. V and J are TRBV29-1 and TRBJ2-7, with 9 nucleotides matching TRBD2. Germline loops: CDR1 SQVTM, CDR2 ANQGSEA. CDR3 length: 13 residues. V was pared by 2 bases and J by 8 bases, with 7 bases of the junction left unmatched. CDR3 sequence reads: CSVELASGKKQYF. The CDR3 bases are TGCAGCGTTGAATTGGCTAGCGGGAAGAAGCAGTACTTC.

The chain uses TRBV5-1 and TRBJ1-2, with TRBD1 matching 9 bases. The CDR3 runs 17 residues. Germline values: CDR1 SGHRS, CDR2 YFSETQ. Trimming cost V 4 bases and J 3 bases; bases outside gene matches: 13. CDR3 nucleotide sequence: TGCGCCAGCAGCCCGGGACAGGGAGCCACGTTTTACTATGGCTACACCTTC. Encoded protein: CASSPGQGATFYYGYTF.

The chain has TRBV7-2 and TRBJ2-7; 9 nucleotides line up with TRBD2. Looked up from germline, CDR1 is SGHTA and CDR2 is FQGNSA. The CDR3 consists of 15 residues. The V and J ends lost 1 base and 2 bases, in that order; junction bases with no gene match: 3. CDR3 coding DNA: TGTGCCAGCAGCTTAGGGCTAGCGGGGACCTACGAGCAGTACTTC. This encodes CASSLGLAGTYEQYF.

V is TRBV28 and J is TRBJ2-6; TRBD2 matches at 10 bases. In germline, CDR1 is MDHEN, CDR2 SYDVKM. CDR3 length: 15 residues. J was trimmed by 4 bases and V by 3 bases; bases with no gene match: 0. This chain's CDR3 is CASSFSGRGANVLTF. The CDR3 DNA is TGTGCCAGCAGTTTTAGCGGGAGGGGGGCCAACGTCCTGACTTTC. The entire variable domain, with the rest obtained from reference TRBV28 and TRBJ2-6, is as follows: DVKVTQSSRYLVKRTGEKVFLECVQDMDHENMFWYRQDPGLGLRLIYFSYDVKMKEKGDIPEGYSVSREKKERFSLILESASTNQTSMYLCASSFSGRGANVLTFGAGSRLTVL.